These 10 T cell receptor beta chains were sequenced from one sample in a study of blood T cell repertoires in COVID-19. TCRdb's table, derived via immunoSEQ multiplex PCR, lists solely in-frame clones and lacks some. The table records fewer than 350,000 clones, roughly nine tenths of them present only once. The sequenced sample was PBMCs or T cells enriched from blood (not recorded which). All receptors come from a man aged 60-69 years who had recovered from COVID-19.

This clone was seen a single time. One junction end does not reproduce the germline sequence, and a read error may be involved. The V gene is TRBV28, the J gene TRBJ1-6; D is unresolved. CDR3 length: 17 amino acids. Germline CDR1 reads MDHEN; CDR2 reads SYDVKM. This chain's CDR3 is CASSFPGEEAYNSPLHF. In DNA, the CDR3 is TGTGCCAGCAGTTTCCCGGGAGAGGAGGCCTACAATTCACCCCTCCACTTT.

This clone was detected only once. The chain couples TRBV5-1 to TRBJ2-5, with TRBD2 identical over 7 bases. Germline loops: CDR1 SGHRS, CDR2 YFSETQ. Losses at the gene ends were 0 bases for V and 4 bases for J; bases not matched to a gene: 12. This CDR3 is built from 17 residues. CDR3 in DNA: TGCGCCAGCAGCTTGGCGGCGGGGGACGGCGCAGGAGAGACCCAGTACTTC. This codes for CASSLAAGDGAGETQYF.

This clone was counted once. The chain carries TRBV25-1 and TRBJ2-1; the D gene is possibly TRBD1 (5 bases). Trimming shortened V by 7 bases and J by 1 base, and 17 bases separated the two germline ends. The germline CDR1 and CDR2 sequences are MGHDK and SYGVNS. The CDR3 contains 16 residues. CDR3 in DNA: TGTGCCAGCAAAGGGGCAGGCCCTTTTTCCTACAATGAGCAGTTCTTC. Its translation: CASKGAGPFSYNEQFF.

With regard to this clone: This sample includes further DNA sequences coding for the same CDR3. The chain carries TRBV5-1 and TRBJ2-5; 12 bases match TRBD2. In germline, CDR1 is SGHRS, CDR2 YFSETQ. The J segment lost 5 bases and the V segment lost 4 bases, leaving 6 bases of the junction unmatched. The CDR3 covers 15 residues. This CDR3 reads CASSPGLAGRETQYF. The CDR3 bases are TGCGCCAGCAGCCCGGGACTAGCGGGCCGGGAGACCCAGTACTTC.

The chain joins TRBV19 to TRBJ1-5, with unresolved D. V lost 5 bases, J lost 4 bases, and 12 bases lay in between. The CDR3 has 14 amino acids. Germline CDR1 is LNHDA and CDR2 is SQIVND (reference sequence). The CDR3 region is CASSLGEGNQPQHF. CDR3 DNA: TGTGCCAGTAGTCTCGGGGAGGGAAATCAGCCCCAGCATTTT.

The chain combines TRBV2 with TRBJ2-7; 8 bases fit TRBD2. Trimming took 0 bases from V and 3 from J; bases not matched to a gene: 10. CDR1 and CDR2 from the germline V gene are SNHLY and FYNNEI. The CDR3 runs 17 residues. CDR3 sequence: CASSEALPGRAVYEQYF. CDR3 nucleotide sequence: TGTGCCAGCAGTGAAGCGCTACCCGGGAGGGCCGTCTACGAGCAGTACTTC.

The chain couples TRBV13 to TRBJ1-4, with no clear D. The ends were cut back, 5 bases at V and 0 bases at J, with 13 bases in the middle. CDR1 PRHDT and CDR2 FYEKMQ come from the germline V gene (reference sequence). The CDR3 length is 16 residues. The CDR3 reads CASSRGGRATNEKLFF. In DNA, the CDR3 is TGTGCCAGCAGCCGCGGCGGCCGCGCAACTAATGAAAAACTGTTTTTT.

The chain uses TRBV6-5 and TRBJ2-1, with TRBD1 matching 10 bases. The CDR3 runs 14 residues. CDR1 is MNHEY and CDR2 is SVGAGI in the germline V gene. Losses at the gene ends were 2 bases for V and 12 bases for J; bases not matched to a gene: 7. This chain's CDR3 is CASSYPGQGVSQFF. CDR3 sequence (DNA): TGTGCCAGCAGTTACCCCGGACAGGGGGTATCGCAGTTCTTC.

The chain links TRBV19 to TRBJ2-5; 11 bases agree with TRBD1. V lost 6 bases and J lost 4; bases outside the gene matches: 1. This CDR3 region has 13 residues. Per germline, CDR1 LNHDA and CDR2 SQIVND (reference sequence). The CDR3 spells CASRGQGGETQYF. The CDR3 nucleotides read TGTGCCAGTAGGGGACAGGGGGGAGAGACCCAGTACTTC. Supplemented by reference TRBV19 and TRBJ2-5, the full variable domain reads DGGITQSPKYLFRKEGQNVTLSCEQNLNHDAMYWYRQDPGQGLRLIYYSQIVNDFQKGDIAEGYSVSREKKESFPLTVTSAQKNPTAFYLCASRGQGGETQYFGPGTRLLVL.

The chain is built from TRBV2 and TRBJ2-7; D may be TRBD2 (5 bases). This CDR3 region has 13 residues. With 3 bases removed from V and 9 bases from J, the gap between germline ends came to 15 bases. Germline V gene lookup returns CDR1 SNHLY and CDR2 FYNNEI. CDR3 residues: CASSEEDGLGQYF. The CDR3 region has the DNA TGTGCCAGCAGTGAGGAGGACGGGCTTGGGCAGTACTTC.